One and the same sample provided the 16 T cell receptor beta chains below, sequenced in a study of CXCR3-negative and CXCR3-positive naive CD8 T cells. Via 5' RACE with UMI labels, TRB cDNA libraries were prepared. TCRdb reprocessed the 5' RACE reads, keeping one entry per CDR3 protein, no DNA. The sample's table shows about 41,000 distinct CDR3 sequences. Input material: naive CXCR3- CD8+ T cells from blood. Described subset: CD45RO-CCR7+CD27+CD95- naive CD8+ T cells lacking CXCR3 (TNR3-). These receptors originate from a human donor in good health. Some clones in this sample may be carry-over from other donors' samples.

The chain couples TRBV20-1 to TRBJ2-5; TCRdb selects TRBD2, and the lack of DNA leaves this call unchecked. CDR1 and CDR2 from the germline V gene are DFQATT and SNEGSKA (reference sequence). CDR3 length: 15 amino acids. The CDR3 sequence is CSAALTIAVQETQYF.

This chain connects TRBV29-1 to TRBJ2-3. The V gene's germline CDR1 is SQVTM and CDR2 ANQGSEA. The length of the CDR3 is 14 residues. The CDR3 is CSANEYLSTDTQYF.

CDR3 in amino acids: CASSFNGITEAFF. The chain couples TRBV12-3 or TRBV12-4 to TRBJ1-1. This CDR3 region has 13 residues.

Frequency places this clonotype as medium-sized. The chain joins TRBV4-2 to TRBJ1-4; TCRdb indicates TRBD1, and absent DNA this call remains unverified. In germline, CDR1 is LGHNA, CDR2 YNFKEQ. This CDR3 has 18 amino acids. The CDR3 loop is CASSQGTGVLGTNEKLFF.

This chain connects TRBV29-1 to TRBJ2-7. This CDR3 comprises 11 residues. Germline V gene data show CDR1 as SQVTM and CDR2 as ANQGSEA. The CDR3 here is CSVAQAGEQYF.

This CDR3 is CASSPGDPASSYNGQFF. This sequence joins TRBV4-3 and TRBJ2-1; TCRdb selects TRBD1, and the lack of DNA leaves this call unchecked. There are 17 residues in the CDR3. Germline CDR1 reads LGHNA; CDR2 reads YSLEER.

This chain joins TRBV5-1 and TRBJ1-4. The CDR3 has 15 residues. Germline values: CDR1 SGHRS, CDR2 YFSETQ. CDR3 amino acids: CASSLDVDLNEKLFF.

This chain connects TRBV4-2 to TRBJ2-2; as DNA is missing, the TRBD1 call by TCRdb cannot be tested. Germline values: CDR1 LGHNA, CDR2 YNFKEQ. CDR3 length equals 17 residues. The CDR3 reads CASSSIQGGLNTGELFF.

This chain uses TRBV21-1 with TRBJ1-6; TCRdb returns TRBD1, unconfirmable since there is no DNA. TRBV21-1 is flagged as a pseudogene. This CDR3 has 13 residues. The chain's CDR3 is CASSTTGGSPLHF.

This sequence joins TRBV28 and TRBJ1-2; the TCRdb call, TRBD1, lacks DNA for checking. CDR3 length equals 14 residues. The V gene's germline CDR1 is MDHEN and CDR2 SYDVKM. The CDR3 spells CASSVVRGENGYTF.

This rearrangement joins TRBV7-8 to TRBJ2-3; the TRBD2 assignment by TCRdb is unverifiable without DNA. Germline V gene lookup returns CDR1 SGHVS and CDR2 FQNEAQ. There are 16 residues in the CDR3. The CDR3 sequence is CASSLTSGGPTDTQYF. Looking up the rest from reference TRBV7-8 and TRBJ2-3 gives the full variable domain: GAGVSQSPRYKVAKRGQDVALRCDPISGHVSLFWYQQALGQGPEFLTYFQNEAQLDKSGLPSDRFFAERPEGSVSTLKIQRTQQEDSAVYLCASSLTSGGPTDTQYFGPGTRLTVL.

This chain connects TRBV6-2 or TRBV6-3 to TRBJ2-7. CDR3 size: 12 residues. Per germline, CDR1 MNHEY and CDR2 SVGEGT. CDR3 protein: CASSYGVYEQYF.

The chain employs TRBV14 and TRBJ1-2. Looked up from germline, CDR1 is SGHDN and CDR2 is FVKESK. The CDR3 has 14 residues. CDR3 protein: CASSQIPGPYGYTF.

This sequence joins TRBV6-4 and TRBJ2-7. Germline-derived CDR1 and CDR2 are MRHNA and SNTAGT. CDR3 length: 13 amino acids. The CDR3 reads CASSYSNGREQYF.

CDR3 sequence: CASSSTGGVSDTQYF. The chain carries TRBV7-3 and TRBJ2-3; TCRdb calls TRBD1, which cannot be checked without DNA. Germline CDR1 and CDR2: SGHTA and FQGTGA. The CDR3 totals 15 residues.

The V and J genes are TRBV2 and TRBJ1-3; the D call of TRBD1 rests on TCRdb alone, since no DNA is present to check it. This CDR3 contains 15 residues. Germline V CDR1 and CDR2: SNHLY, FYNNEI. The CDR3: CASREGQSSGNTIYF.